This T cell receptor beta chain stems from a study of T cells in Graves' hyperthyroidism and ophthalmopathy (dated by TCRdb to 2018 to 2020). Concerning the study at large: Peripheral blood samples were taken at the time of initial diagnosis, prior to any treatment. To identify TCR V-J signatures that set the groups apart, the researchers used a discovery cohort of 90 to 100 patients, made up of 43 with Graves' ophthalmopathy and about 60 with stable Graves' hyperthyroidism. An independent validation cohort of 18 to 20 hyperthyroidism patients and about 15 patients who later progressed to ophthalmopathy tested prospective prediction of ophthalmopathy. The 75 to 100 discovery patients were randomly divided into training and test sets at a 7:3 ratio. The study also compared thyroid tissue and blood T-cell repertoires from 6 or 7 Graves' hyperthyroidism patients. After blood sampling, hyperthyroidism patients were treated with methimazole at a starting dose of 30 mg daily, and ophthalmopathy patients were treated with high-dose intravenous methylprednisolone. According to the paper, TCR Vbeta CDR3 sequencing was carried out on more than 120 peripheral blood samples, which came from 40 to 45 ophthalmopathy, around 74 hyperthyroidism and some 17 progressor patients. The full study reports these points: Most expanded thyroid clonotypes (frequency above 0.001) were also detected in blood, suggesting blood repertoires may reflect thyroid immune responses. In validation, the model predicted progression to ophthalmopathy a median of approximately 6.3 months before onset, with over 60% sensitivity and nearly 75% specificity. Sample size was not statistically predetermined, and investigators were not blinded to group allocation. Ophthalmopathy was separated from stable hyperthyroidism by a 13 V-J signature model, with around 88% sensitivity and approximately 81% specificity obtained in cross-validation and 80%/75% obtained in testing.

The TCR beta CDR3 regions were amplified from the RNA transcripts. For the first round of RT-PCR on the TCR CDR3, the HTBI primer set was used together with the Qiagen OneStep RT-PCR kit. A second multiplex PCR round built the libraries, followed by size selection and purification. Libraries were sequenced paired-end with 100 bp reads on an Illumina HiSeq2000. Per the source publication's procedure: Raw data were processed with SOAPnuke, discarding reads with adapters, uncalled bases, mean Phred below 15, or no exact constant-primer or identifier match. COPE v1.2.5 was used to merge high-quality paired reads, and clonotypes were defined as unique nucleotide sequences. MiTCR v1.1 was used to align the clonotypes against IMGT TRBV, TRBD and TRBJ reference segments. Only V-J combinations with frequency above 0.0001, covering about 99% of repertoires, were analysed. A TCS score was defined as the ratio of F50 (clonal expansion) to E x V (chaos), with BLOSUM62-based TCRdist applied between CDR3 peptides within each V-J. Welch's t-statistics and random forest reduced some 510 V-J features to about 12, which were used in a naive Bayes classifier (R e1071). The raw public reads went through TCRdb reprocessing: fastp at Q25, MiXCR clone calling, in-frame beta chains kept. Every CDR3 protein is listed once, alongside the most common genes and DNA of its rows. These V and J calls originate from TCRdb's pipeline instead of the authors' own analysis. The sample table records over 500,000 distinct CDR3 sequences; under 20% of these occur just once. The top ten hold roughly a sixth of the sample.

This clonotype has ten or more counts. No cognate antigen has been identified for it. No quality values exist for individual bases; no much larger clone is one base distant. Moderately to severely active disease, a Clinical Activity Score of at least 3, a NOSPECS grade of at least 4, and a duration under 3 months were present in ophthalmopathy patients. The study excluded patients with uncontrolled infections, other autoimmune diseases, pregnancy or lactation. Diagnoses were based on clinical symptoms, serum thyroxine and TRAb, thyroid ultrasound and orbital computed tomography. PBMCs were separated from 7.5 to 10 ml of fresh peripheral blood using Ficoll-Paque density gradient centrifugation. Total RNA was extracted using Trizol reagent, and RNA quality was assessed on an Agilent 2100 Bioanalyzer. The sample comprised blood. The TCR comes from a woman between 18 and 30 years old with Graves' ophthalmopathy.

The DNA sequence is as follows: TGCAGTGCTAGATTACTCGGACTAGCGGGAGGAGACTCCTACGAGCAGTACTTC. Translated, this is CSARLLGLAGGDSYEQYF. The sequence joins TRBV20-1 to TRBJ2-7; 14 bases in between match TRBD2. The CDR3 spans 18 residues, from the cysteine through the phenylalanine. The only DNA kept is the CDR3, 54 bases in frame from the first base. V lost 2 bases and J lost 0 bases, and the count of bases not matched to a germline gene is 9. From the germline V gene (reference sequence), CDR1 is DFQATT and CDR2 is SNEGSKA.